One and the same sample provided the 21 T cell receptor beta chains below, sequenced in a study of shared clonotypes between healthy human individuals. TCRdb's table, derived via immunoSEQ multiplex PCR, lists solely in-frame clones and lacks some. Of 2,500,000 or so clones listed, roughly 92% were seen once; the top ten hold more than 0.35%. The sequenced sample was naive CD4+ T cells from PBMCs. Described subset: CD45RA+ positively selected. The receptor set was obtained from a man in his late teens or twenties in good health. Some clones in this sample may be carry-over from other donors' samples.

V and J are TRBV28 and TRBJ2-3; 11 bases are shared with TRBD2. After removal of 6 bases from V and 6 bases from J, the junction contained 8 bases not matched to a gene. The CDR3 totals 15 residues. The V gene's germline CDR1 is MDHEN and CDR2 SYDVKM. CDR3 in amino acids: CASSPTSGISDTQYF. CDR3 bases: TGTGCCAGCAGCCCGACTAGCGGGATATCGGATACGCAGTATTTT.

V usage is TRBV11-3 and J usage is TRBJ2-7; TRBD1 aligns across 9 bases. From germline, CDR1 is SGHNT and CDR2 YENEEA. V lost 5 bases and J lost 0; bases outside the gene matches: 5. This CDR3 region has 15 residues. This CDR3 reads CASSPAGQGSYEQYF. The CDR3 DNA reads TGTGCCAGCAGCCCGGCGGGACAGGGCTCCTACGAGCAGTACTTC.

The V gene is TRBV28, the J gene TRBJ1-6; 7 bases match TRBD1. The length of the CDR3 is 15 residues. The trim removed 5 bases at V and 8 bases at J, leaving 9 bases unmatched. Germline loops: CDR1 MDHEN, CDR2 SYDVKM. The CDR3 reads CASSVYRGVDSPLHF. The CDR3 coding sequence is TGTGCCAGCAGTGTCTACAGGGGAGTGGATTCACCCCTCCACTTT.

About this clone: This CDR3 is also generated by other DNA sequences in the sample. The CDR3 region is CASSTRDSETQYF. For the CDR3, the DNA is TGCGCCAGCAGCACACGGGACAGTGAGACCCAGTACTTC. The chain has TRBV5-1 and TRBJ2-5; TRBD1 agrees at 7 bases. The J segment lost 5 bases and the V segment lost 4 bases, leaving 5 bases of the junction unmatched. The CDR3 has 13 residues. Germline V gene sequence: CDR1 SGHRS, CDR2 YFSETQ.

This chain uses TRBV28 with TRBJ1-5; D gene ambiguous. Trimming removed 6 bases from V and 3 bases from J, with 6 bases in between. Germline V CDR1 and CDR2: MDHEN, SYDVKM. The CDR3 covers 12 residues. The CDR3 here is CASRSANQPQHF. The CDR3, as DNA: TGTGCCAGCAGGTCCGCCAATCAGCCCCAGCATTTT.

V gene TRBV28 combines with J gene TRBJ2-3; a possible D gene is TRBD1 (6 bases). Germline CDR1 reads MDHEN; CDR2 reads SYDVKM. Trimming took 4 bases from V and 0 from J, leaving 11 bases between them. The CDR3 has 15 amino acids. CDR3: CASSSGADSTDTQYF. The CDR3 DNA reads TGTGCCAGCAGTTCAGGGGCCGATAGCACAGATACGCAGTATTTT. The variable domain in full, with the rest retrieved from reference TRBV28 and TRBJ2-3, is DVKVTQSSRYLVKRTGEKVFLECVQDMDHENMFWYRQDPGLGLRLIYFSYDVKMKEKGDIPEGYSVSREKKERFSLILESASTNQTSMYLCASSSGADSTDTQYFGPGTRLTVL.

The chain joins TRBV28 to TRBJ1-1; D perhaps matches TRBD1 (6 bases). Germline loops: CDR1 MDHEN, CDR2 SYDVKM. The CDR3 extends over 14 amino acids. V lost 2 bases, J lost 5 bases, and 12 bases lay in between. The CDR3 spells CASSLRQVGTEAFF. The CDR3 DNA reads as TGTGCCAGCAGTTTAAGACAGGTCGGGACTGAAGCTTTCTTT.

The rearrangement links TRBV11-2 to TRBJ1-1, with TRBD1 matching 12 bases. The trim removed 2 bases at V and 8 bases at J, leaving 9 bases unmatched. Germline V CDR1 and CDR2: SGHAT, FQNNGV. The CDR3 has 16 amino acids. The chain's CDR3 is CASSLFGTGGLREAFF. The CDR3 nucleotides are TGTGCCAGCAGCTTATTTGGGACAGGGGGCCTGCGCGAAGCTTTCTTT.

The V call is TRBV6-6, the J call TRBJ2-2; D is possibly TRBD1 (6 bases). The CDR3 runs 15 residues. V gave up 4 bases and J gave up 6 bases, with 15 bases separating them. Germline CDR1 is MNHNY and CDR2 is SVGAGI (reference sequence). As DNA, the CDR3 is TGTGCCAGCAGTTTCCCCACAGGGTTGGCCGGGGAGCTGTTTTTT. It encodes CASSFPTGLAGELFF.

In this sample, this clone turned up a few times. The chain uses TRBV10-3 and TRBJ1-1, with D tentatively TRBD1 (6 bases). Looked up from germline, CDR1 is ENHRY and CDR2 is SYGVKD. The CDR3 contains 14 residues. Trimming shortened V by 3 bases and J by 4 bases, and 12 bases separated the two germline ends. As DNA, the CDR3 is TGTGCCATCAGTGAAGTTGGCAGGGGCACTGAAGCTTTCTTT. Translation: CAISEVGRGTEAFF.

This rearrangement joins TRBV7-3 to TRBJ2-7; 8 nucleotides agree with TRBD1. The germline gives CDR1 SGHTA, CDR2 FQGTGA. J was trimmed by 5 bases and V by 8 bases; bases with no gene match: 5. This CDR3 spans 12 amino acids. CDR3 protein: CASGQGEDEQYF. The CDR3 DNA sequence: TGTGCCAGCGGACAGGGAGAGGACGAGCAGTACTTC. The full variable domain, rest sourced from reference TRBV7-3 and TRBJ2-7, is GAGVSQTPSNKVTEKGKYVELRCDPISGHTALYWYRQSLGQGPEFLIYFQGTGAADDSGLPNDRFFAVRPEGSVSTLKIQRTERGDSAVYLCASGQGEDEQYFGPGTRLTVT.

About this clone: Different DNA sequences within this sample yield the same CDR3. The chain joins TRBV7-2 to TRBJ2-1; 12 bases line up with TRBD2. There are 15 residues in the CDR3. Trimming at V came to 4 bases and at J to 4 bases, leaving 2 bases not matched to a gene. Germline values: CDR1 SGHTA, CDR2 FQGNSA. The CDR3 reads CASSSGTSGYNEQFF. CDR3 nucleotide sequence: TGTGCCAGCAGCTCGGGGACTAGCGGGTACAATGAGCAGTTCTTC.

A note on this clone: Additional DNA sequences in this sample encode the identical CDR3. The chain has TRBV5-1 and TRBJ2-1; D not resolved. The V gene lost 0 bases and the J gene lost 4 bases, with 8 bases spanning the gap. Germline CDR1 SGHRS, CDR2 YFSETQ. The CDR3 is made up of 14 amino acids. In DNA, the CDR3 is TGCGCCAGCAGCTTGGGGGAATTGTACAATGAGCAGTTCTTC. Its translation: CASSLGELYNEQFF.

V and J are TRBV25-1 and TRBJ1-5; weak D call: TRBD1 (5 bases). CDR1 MGHDK and CDR2 SYGVNS come from the germline V gene. Trimming took off 5 bases at V and 3 bases at J, with 14 bases between the two ends. The CDR3 extends over 15 amino acids. CDR3 nucleotides: TGTGCCAGCAGTAGTCGGGACGGCTACAATCAGCCCCAGCATTTT. Its translation is CASSSRDGYNQPQHF.

The chain couples TRBV4-1 to TRBJ2-1; 9 bases line up with TRBD2. Germline CDR1 reads MGHRA; CDR2 reads YSYEKL. With 1 base clipped from V and 9 bases from J, the junction kept 10 bases outside the gene matches. CDR3 length equals 16 residues. CDR3 sequence (DNA): TGCGCCAGCAGCCAAGTCGAGGTAGCGGGAGATCGTGAGCAGTTCTTC. Protein product: CASSQVEVAGDREQFF.

The chain links TRBV5-4 to TRBJ2-5; D ambiguous. This CDR3 is 15 amino acids long. The germline V and J ends were trimmed by 2 bases and 5 bases, with 16 bases remaining between them. Germline assignment: CDR1 SGHNT and CDR2 YYREEE (reference sequence). The CDR3 is CASSFRQPKGETQYF. The CDR3 nucleotides are TGTGCCAGCAGCTTCAGGCAACCCAAAGGGGAGACCCAGTACTTC.

This clone was picked up one time. The chain carries TRBV6-6 and TRBJ2-5, with D perhaps TRBD1 (6 bases). CDR1 MNHNY and CDR2 SVGAGI come from the germline V gene (reference sequence). Trimming left V 0 bases short and J 14 bases short, with 16 bases between. CDR3 length equals 13 residues. CDR3 amino acids: CASSYSILGQPYF. The CDR3 DNA reads as TGTGCCAGCAGTTACTCAATTCTGGGACAACCCTACTTC.

The rearrangement joins TRBV7-9 to TRBJ1-1; TRBD1 agrees at 7 bases. In germline, CDR1 is SEHNR, CDR2 FQNEAQ (reference sequence). The CDR3 is made up of 15 amino acids. V lost 1 base, J lost 5 bases, and 7 bases stayed unmatched. CDR3 protein: CASSLERGLETEAFF. For the CDR3, the DNA is TGTGCCAGCAGCTTAGAGAGGGGGCTTGAGACTGAAGCTTTCTTT.

For this clone: This same CDR3 is encoded by further DNA sequences in the sample. The V and J genes are TRBV28 and TRBJ1-2; possibly TRBD1 for D (5 bases). V lost 5 bases and J 0 bases, leaving 7 bases between the germline ends. This CDR3 spans 13 amino acids. CDR1 and CDR2 from the germline V gene are MDHEN and SYDVKM. The CDR3 DNA follows: TGTGCCAGCAGTCTACAGGCTAACTATGGCTACACCTTC. It translates to CASSLQANYGYTF.

The V gene is TRBV18, the J gene TRBJ2-2, with 9 bases identical to TRBD1. After removal of 3 bases from V and 1 base from J, the junction contained 3 bases not matched to a gene. Germline CDR1 and CDR2: KGHSH and LQKENI. The CDR3 length is 16 residues. The DNA of the CDR3 is TGTGCCAGCTCACCCAAGGACAGGGGGAACACCGGGGAGCTGTTTTTT. It is translated as CASSPKDRGNTGELFF.

In DNA form, the CDR3 reads TGTGCCAGCAGCCGGGACAGCTCTTCTGGAAACACCATATATTTT. As protein: CASSRDSSSGNTIYF. This chain connects TRBV5-4 to TRBJ1-3; TRBD1 matches 7 bases. The CDR3 is 15 amino acids. Germline loops: CDR1 SGHNT, CDR2 YYREEE (reference sequence). V lost 4 bases to trimming and J lost 1 base; unmatched junction nucleotides: 5. The variable domain in full, with the rest retrieved from reference TRBV5-4 and TRBJ1-3, is ETGVTQSPTHLIKTRGQQVTLRCSSQSGHNTVSWYQQALGQGPQFIFQYYREEENGRGNFPPRFSGLQFPNYSSELNVNALELDDSALYLCASSRDSSSGNTIYFGEGSWLTVV.